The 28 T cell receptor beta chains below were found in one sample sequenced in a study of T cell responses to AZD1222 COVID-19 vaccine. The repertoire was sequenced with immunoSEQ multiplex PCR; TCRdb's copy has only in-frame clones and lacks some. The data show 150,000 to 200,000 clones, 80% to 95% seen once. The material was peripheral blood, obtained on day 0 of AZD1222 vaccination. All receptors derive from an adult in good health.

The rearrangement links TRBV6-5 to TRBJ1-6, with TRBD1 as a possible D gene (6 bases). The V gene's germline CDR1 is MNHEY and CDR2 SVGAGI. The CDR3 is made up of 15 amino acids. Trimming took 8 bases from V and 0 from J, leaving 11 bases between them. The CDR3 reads CASATGSSYNSPLHF. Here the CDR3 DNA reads TGTGCCAGCGCTACAGGGAGCTCCTATAATTCACCCCTCCACTTT.

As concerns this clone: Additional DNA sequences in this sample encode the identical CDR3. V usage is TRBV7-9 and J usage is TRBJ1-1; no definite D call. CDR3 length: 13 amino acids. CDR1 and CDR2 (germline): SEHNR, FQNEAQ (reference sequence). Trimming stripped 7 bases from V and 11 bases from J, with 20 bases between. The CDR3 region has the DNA TGTGCCAGCATCAATAGTTGGGTTTCCGAGGCTTTCTTT. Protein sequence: CASINSWVSEAFF.

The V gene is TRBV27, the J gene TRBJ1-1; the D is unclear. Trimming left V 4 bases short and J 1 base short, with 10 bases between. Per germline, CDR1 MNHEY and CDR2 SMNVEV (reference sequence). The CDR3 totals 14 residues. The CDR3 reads CASSSHIKNTEAFF. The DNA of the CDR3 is TGTGCCAGCAGTTCTCACATCAAGAACACTGAAGCTTTCTTT.

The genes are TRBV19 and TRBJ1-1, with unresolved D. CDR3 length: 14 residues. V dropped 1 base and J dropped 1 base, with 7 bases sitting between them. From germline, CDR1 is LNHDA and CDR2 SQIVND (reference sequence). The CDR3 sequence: CASSIGRQNTEAFF. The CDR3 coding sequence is TGTGCCAGTAGTATAGGAAGGCAGAACACTGAAGCTTTCTTT.

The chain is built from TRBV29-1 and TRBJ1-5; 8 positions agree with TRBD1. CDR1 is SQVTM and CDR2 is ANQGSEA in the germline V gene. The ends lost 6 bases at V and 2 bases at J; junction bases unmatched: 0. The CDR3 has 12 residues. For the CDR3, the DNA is TGCAGCGTGGGACAGGGCAATCAGCCCCAGCATTTT. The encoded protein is CSVGQGNQPQHF.

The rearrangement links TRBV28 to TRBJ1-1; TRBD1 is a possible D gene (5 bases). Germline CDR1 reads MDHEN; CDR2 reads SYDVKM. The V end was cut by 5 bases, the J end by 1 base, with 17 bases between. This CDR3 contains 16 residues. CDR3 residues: CASSPLGGAKNTEAFF. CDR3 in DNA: TGTGCCAGCAGTCCCCTTGGAGGGGCTAAGAACACTGAAGCTTTCTTT.

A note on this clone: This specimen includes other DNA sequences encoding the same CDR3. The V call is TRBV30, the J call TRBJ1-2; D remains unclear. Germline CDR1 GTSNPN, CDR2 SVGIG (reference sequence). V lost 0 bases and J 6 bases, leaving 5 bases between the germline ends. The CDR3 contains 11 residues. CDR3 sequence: CAWSVFDGYTF. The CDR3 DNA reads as TGTGCCTGGAGTGTATTCGATGGCTACACCTTC.

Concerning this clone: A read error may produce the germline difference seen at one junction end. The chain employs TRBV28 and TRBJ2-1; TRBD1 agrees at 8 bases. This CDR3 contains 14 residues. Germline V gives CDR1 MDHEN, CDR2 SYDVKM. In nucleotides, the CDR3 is TGTGCCAGCAGTTACGGACAGGGAGACAAGGAGCAGTTCTTC. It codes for CASSYGQGDKEQFF.

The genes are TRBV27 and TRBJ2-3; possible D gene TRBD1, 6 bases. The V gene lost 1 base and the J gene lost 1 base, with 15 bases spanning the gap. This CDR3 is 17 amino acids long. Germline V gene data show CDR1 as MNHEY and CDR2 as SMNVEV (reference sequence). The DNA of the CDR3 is TGTGCCAGCAGTTTATATGGTCCAGGGGTCGGCACAGATACGCAGTATTTT. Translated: CASSLYGPGVGTDTQYF.

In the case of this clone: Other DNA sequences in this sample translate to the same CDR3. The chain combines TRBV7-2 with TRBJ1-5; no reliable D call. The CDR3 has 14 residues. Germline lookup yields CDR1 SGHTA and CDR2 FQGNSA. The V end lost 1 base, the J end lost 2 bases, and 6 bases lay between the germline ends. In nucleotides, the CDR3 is TGTGCCAGCAGCTTAGACAGCGGCAATCAGCCCCAGCATTTT. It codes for CASSLDSGNQPQHF.

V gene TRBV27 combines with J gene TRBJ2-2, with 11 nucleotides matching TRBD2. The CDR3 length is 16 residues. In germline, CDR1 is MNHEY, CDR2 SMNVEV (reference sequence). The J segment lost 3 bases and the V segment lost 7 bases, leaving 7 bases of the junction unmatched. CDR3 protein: CASTFVGLADTGELFF. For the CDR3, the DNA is TGTGCCAGCACGTTCGTGGGACTAGCGGACACCGGGGAGCTGTTTTTT.

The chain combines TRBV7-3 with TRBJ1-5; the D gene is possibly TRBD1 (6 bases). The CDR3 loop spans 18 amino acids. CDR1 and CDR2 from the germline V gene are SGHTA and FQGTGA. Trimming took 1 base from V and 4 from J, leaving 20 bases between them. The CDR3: CASSLMPGDAFKNQPQHF. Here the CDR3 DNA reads TGTGCCAGCAGCTTAATGCCAGGGGACGCTTTCAAGAATCAGCCCCAGCATTTT.

CDR3: CASSGGLAGLTGELFF. DNA for the CDR3: TGTGCCAGCAGCGGGGGACTAGCGGGTCTCACCGGGGAGCTGTTTTTT. V usage is TRBV9 and J usage is TRBJ2-2; 12 bases are a match to TRBD2. The CDR3 has 16 residues. From germline, CDR1 is SGDLS and CDR2 YYNGEE. Trimming removed 3 bases from V and 4 bases from J; junction bases left unmatched: 4.

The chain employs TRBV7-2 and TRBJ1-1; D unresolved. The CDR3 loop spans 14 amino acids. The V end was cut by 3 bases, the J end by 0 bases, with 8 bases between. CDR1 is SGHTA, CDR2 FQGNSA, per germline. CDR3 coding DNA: TGTGCCAGCAGCTTGACACACATGAACACTGAAGCTTTCTTT. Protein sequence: CASSLTHMNTEAFF.

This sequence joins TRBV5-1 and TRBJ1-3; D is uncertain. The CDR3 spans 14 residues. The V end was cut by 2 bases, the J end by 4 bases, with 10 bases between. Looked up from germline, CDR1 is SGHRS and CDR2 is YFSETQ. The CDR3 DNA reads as TGCGCCAGCAGCTTCGGGGAGGACGGAAACACCATATATTTT. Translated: CASSFGEDGNTIYF.

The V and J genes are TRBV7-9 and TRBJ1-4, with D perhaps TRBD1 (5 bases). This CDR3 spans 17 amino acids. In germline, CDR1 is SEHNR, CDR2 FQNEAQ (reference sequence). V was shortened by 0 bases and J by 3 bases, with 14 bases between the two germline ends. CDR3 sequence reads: CASSLAAPGLANEKLFF. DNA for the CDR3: TGTGCCAGCAGCTTAGCCGCCCCAGGGCTCGCTAATGAAAAACTGTTTTTT. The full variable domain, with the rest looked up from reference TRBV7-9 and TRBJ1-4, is DTGVSQNPRHKITKRGQNVTFRCDPISEHNRLYWYRQTLGQGPEFLTYFQNEAQLEKSRLLSDRFSAERPKGSFSTLEIQRTEQGDSAMYLCASSLAAPGLANEKLFFGSGTQLSVL.

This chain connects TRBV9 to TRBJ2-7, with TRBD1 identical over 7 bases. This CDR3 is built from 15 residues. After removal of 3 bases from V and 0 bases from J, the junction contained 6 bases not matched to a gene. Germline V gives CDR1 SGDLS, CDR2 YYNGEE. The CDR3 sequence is CASSAGQVSSYEQYF. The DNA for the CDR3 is TGTGCCAGCAGCGCTGGACAGGTCAGCTCCTACGAGCAGTACTTC.

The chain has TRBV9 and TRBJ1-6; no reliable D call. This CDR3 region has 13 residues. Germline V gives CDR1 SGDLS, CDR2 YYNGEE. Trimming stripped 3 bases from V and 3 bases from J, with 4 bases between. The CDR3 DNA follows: TGTGCCAGCAGCGGGGACTATAATTCACCCCTCCACTTT. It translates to CASSGDYNSPLHF. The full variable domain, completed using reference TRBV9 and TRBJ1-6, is DSGVTQTPKHLITATGQRVTLRCSPRSGDLSVYWYQQSLDQGLQFLIQYYNGEERAKGNILERFSAQQFPDLHSELNLSSLELGDSALYFCASSGDYNSPLHFGNGTRLTVT.

Here the CDR3 reads CASSPPGGLGQPQHF. As DNA, the CDR3 is TGTGCCAGCAGCCCCCCCGGAGGGCTAGGGCAGCCCCAGCATTTT. This chain links TRBV6-2 or TRBV6-3 with TRBJ1-5; D remains unclear. Germline CDR1 MNHEY, CDR2 SVGEGT. The ends were cut back, 6 bases at V and 7 bases at J, with 19 bases in the middle. The length of the CDR3 is 15 residues.

CDR3 region: CASSPRGYGTDTQYF. DNA of the CDR3: TGTGCCAGCAGCCCCAGGGGCTACGGCACAGATACGCAGTATTTT. J is TRBJ2-3 and V is TRBV11-1; tentative D call: TRBD1 (6 bases). V was shortened by 5 bases and J by 1 base, with 13 bases between the two germline ends. CDR3 length: 15 amino acids. Per germline, CDR1 SGHAT and CDR2 FQDESV (reference sequence).

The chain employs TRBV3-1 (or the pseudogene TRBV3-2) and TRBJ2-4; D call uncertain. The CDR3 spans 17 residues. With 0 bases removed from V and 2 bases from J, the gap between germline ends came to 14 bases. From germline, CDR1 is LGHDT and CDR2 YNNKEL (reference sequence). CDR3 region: CASSQDMMAATKNIQYF. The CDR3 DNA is TGTGCCAGCAGCCAAGATATGATGGCGGCTACCAAAAACATTCAGTACTTC.

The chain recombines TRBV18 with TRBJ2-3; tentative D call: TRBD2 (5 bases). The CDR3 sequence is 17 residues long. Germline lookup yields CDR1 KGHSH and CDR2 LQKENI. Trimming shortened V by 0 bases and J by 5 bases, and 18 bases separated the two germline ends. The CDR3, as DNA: TGTGCCAGCTCACCACCCAGTTGGCCGACCGGGGAAGATACGCAGTATTTT. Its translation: CASSPPSWPTGEDTQYF.

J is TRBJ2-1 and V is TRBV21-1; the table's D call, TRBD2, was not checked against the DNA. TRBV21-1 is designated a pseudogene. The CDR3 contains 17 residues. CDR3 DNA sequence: TGTGCCAGCAGCAAAAAGTGGTTGAGAGGGCCGGGCAATGAGCAGTTCTTC. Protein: CASSKKWLRGPGNEQFF.

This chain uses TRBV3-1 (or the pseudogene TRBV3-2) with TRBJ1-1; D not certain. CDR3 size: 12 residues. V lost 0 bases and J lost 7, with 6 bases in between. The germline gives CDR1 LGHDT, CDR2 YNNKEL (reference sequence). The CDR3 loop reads CASSQDRSEAFF. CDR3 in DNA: TGTGCCAGCAGCCAAGATCGCAGTGAAGCTTTCTTT.

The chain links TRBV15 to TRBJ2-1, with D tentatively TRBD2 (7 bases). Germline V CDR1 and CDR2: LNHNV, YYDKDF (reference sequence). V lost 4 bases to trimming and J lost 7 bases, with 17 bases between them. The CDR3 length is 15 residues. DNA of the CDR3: TGTGCCACCAGCAAGGAACTAGGGGGGGGTAATGAGCAGTTCTTC. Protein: CATSKELGGGNEQFF.

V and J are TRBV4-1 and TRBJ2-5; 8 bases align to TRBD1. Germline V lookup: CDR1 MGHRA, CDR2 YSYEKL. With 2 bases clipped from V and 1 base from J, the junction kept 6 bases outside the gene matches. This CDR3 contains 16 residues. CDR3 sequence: CASSQLFGQGQETQYF. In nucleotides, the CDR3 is TGCGCCAGCAGCCAACTTTTTGGACAGGGCCAAGAGACCCAGTACTTC.

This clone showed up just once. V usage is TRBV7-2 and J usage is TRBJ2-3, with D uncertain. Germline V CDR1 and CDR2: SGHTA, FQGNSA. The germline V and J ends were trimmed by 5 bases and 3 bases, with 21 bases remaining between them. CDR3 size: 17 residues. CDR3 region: CASSQGLAPIFTDTQYF. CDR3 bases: TGTGCCAGCAGCCAAGGTCTGGCACCGATCTTTACAGATACGCAGTATTTT.

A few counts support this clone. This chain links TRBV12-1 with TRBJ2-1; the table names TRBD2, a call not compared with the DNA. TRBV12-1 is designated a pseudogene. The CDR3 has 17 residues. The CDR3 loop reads CASSELAFDLKNNEQFF. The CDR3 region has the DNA TGTGCCAGCAGTGAACTAGCGTTCGACCTTAAGAACAATGAGCAGTTCTTC.